This T cell receptor beta chain was obtained from a study of PD-L1 blockade in urothelial cancer. Study summary: Blood was tested 3 weeks (second dose) and 6 weeks into treatment. Study-wide results and limits: Prediction of better survival came from below-median pretreatment blood TCR clonality.

The CDR3 has 11 amino acids. CDR1 and CDR2 (germline): DFQATT, SNEGSKA (reference sequence). Deletions cut 1 base from V and 9 bases from J, with 9 bases between. The templates were synthetic TCR analogs, and they were spiked into each PCR. The repertoire was sequenced with immunoSEQ multiplex PCR; TCRdb's copy has only in-frame clones and lacks some. The profile covers over 20,000 clones, with 91% appearing a single time and around 11% taken by the ten largest. There are a few counts of this clone. Its antigen remains unidentified. As for time point: peripheral blood 6 weeks after treatment start. This receptor was identified in a woman aged 55-69 years with urothelial cancer. The V and J genes are TRBV20-1 and TRBJ1-1, with TRBD1 as a possible D gene (5 bases). Sequencing used PBMCs, obtained around atezolizumab (anti-PD-L1) treatment. CDR3 bases: TGCAGTGCTAGAGCGACAGACAAAGCTTTCTTT. Protein sequence: CSARATDKAFF.